A selection of T cell receptor beta chains follows, all from one sample in a study of CD8 T cells in Susac syndrome. One entry per CDR3 protein results from TCRdb running MiXCR on the immunoSEQ multiplex PCR reads. The table includes about 190,000 distinct CDR3 sequences, about 95% detected once. Sequencing was performed on CD8+ T cells from PBMCs. All receptors derive from a human donor with Susac syndrome. Each CDR3 is given with its conserved first and last residue. Fields, in order: D gene, CDR3 length, V gene, clone size, J gene, CDR3 protein, CDR3 DNA. D genes are given only for firm matches. Size tells how often a clone was seen (once, few, many) or the class of an expanded clone, and some rows leave it out.

D gene: .; CDR3 length: 14; V gene: TRBV7-9; clone size: few; J gene: TRBJ1-4; CDR3 protein: CASSSGQLNEKLFF; CDR3 DNA: TGTGCCAGCAGCTCCGGACAGCTAAATGAAAAACTGTTTTTT
D gene: TRBD1; CDR3 length: 17; V gene: TRBV5-6; clone size: .; J gene: TRBJ2-1; CDR3 protein: CASSLGTGPSSYNEQFF; CDR3 DNA: TGTGCCAGCAGCCTCGGGACAGGGCCAAGCTCCTACAATGAGCAGTTCTTC
D gene: TRBD1; CDR3 length: 12; V gene: TRBV4-1; clone size: once; J gene: TRBJ1-1; CDR3 protein: CASSPTGAEAFF; CDR3 DNA: TGCGCCAGCAGCCCGACAGGGGCTGAAGCTTTCTTT
D gene: .; CDR3 length: 15; V gene: TRBV3-1; clone size: .; J gene: TRBJ2-2; CDR3 protein: CASSQDIWVTGELFF; CDR3 DNA: TGTGCCAGCAGCCAAGATATTTGGGTCACCGGGGAGCTGTTTTTT
D gene: .; CDR3 length: 13; V gene: TRBV6-6; clone size: .; J gene: TRBJ2-5; CDR3 protein: CASYVGHQETQYF; CDR3 DNA: TGTGCCAGCTACGTAGGGCACCAAGAGACCCAGTACTTC
D gene: .; CDR3 length: 15; V gene: TRBV7-7; clone size: .; J gene: TRBJ2-3; CDR3 protein: CASSFSPGATDTQYF; CDR3 DNA: TGTGCTAGCAGCTTTTCCCCCGGGGCCACAGATACGCAGTATTTT
D gene: .; CDR3 length: 17; V gene: TRBV13; clone size: .; J gene: TRBJ2-3; CDR3 protein: CASSSVGSTPFPDTQYF; CDR3 DNA: TGTGCCAGCAGCTCGGTCGGCTCAACCCCATTCCCAGATACGCAGTATTTT
D gene: .; CDR3 length: 14; V gene: TRBV9; clone size: once; J gene: TRBJ2-7; CDR3 protein: CASSVAEGFYEQYF; CDR3 DNA: TGTGCCAGCAGCGTAGCTGAGGGTTTCTACGAGCAGTACTTC
D gene: .; CDR3 length: 15; V gene: TRBV11-2; clone size: .; J gene: TRBJ2-2; CDR3 protein: CASNHRGGYTGELFF; CDR3 DNA: TGTGCCAGCAACCATCGAGGGGGATACACCGGGGAGCTGTTTTTT
D gene: TRBD1; CDR3 length: 12; V gene: TRBV28; clone size: .; J gene: TRBJ2-7; CDR3 protein: CATPGQTYEQYF; CDR3 DNA: TGTGCCACCCCGGGACAGACCTACGAGCAGTACTTC
D gene: .; CDR3 length: 14; V gene: TRBV28; clone size: .; J gene: TRBJ2-1; CDR3 protein: CASTTGSSGDEQFF; CDR3 DNA: TGTGCCAGCACGACCGGGTCCTCAGGCGATGAGCAGTTCTTC
D gene: TRBD1; CDR3 length: 16; V gene: TRBV28; clone size: .; J gene: TRBJ2-7; CDR3 protein: CASSFPRDRGLDEQYF; CDR3 DNA: TGTGCCAGCAGTTTCCCCCGGGACAGGGGACTGGACGAGCAGTACTTC
D gene: .; CDR3 length: 11; V gene: TRBV5-5; clone size: .; J gene: TRBJ1-1; CDR3 protein: CASSDDREAFF; CDR3 DNA: TGTGCCAGCAGTGACGACAGGGAAGCTTTCTTT
D gene: TRBD2; CDR3 length: 15; V gene: TRBV20-1; clone size: .; J gene: TRBJ2-7; CDR3 protein: CSARDWGGSSYEQYF; CDR3 DNA: TGCAGTGCTAGAGACTGGGGCGGGAGCTCCTACGAGCAGTACTTC
D gene: TRBD2; CDR3 length: 14; V gene: TRBV12-3/TRBV12-4; clone size: .; J gene: TRBJ2-7; CDR3 protein: CASSPSGPSYEQYF; CDR3 DNA: TGTGCCAGCAGCCCTAGCGGTCCCTCCTACGAGCAGTACTTC
D gene: .; CDR3 length: 15; V gene: TRBV9; clone size: .; J gene: TRBJ1-2; CDR3 protein: CASSVDPMIEGGYTF; CDR3 DNA: TGTGCCAGCAGCGTAGACCCCATGATTGAGGGTGGCTACACCTTC
D gene: TRBD2; CDR3 length: 15; V gene: TRBV13; clone size: .; J gene: TRBJ2-1; CDR3 protein: CASSLGTSGHNEQFF; CDR3 DNA: TGTGCCAGCAGTCTAGGGACTAGCGGCCACAATGAGCAGTTCTTC
D gene: .; CDR3 length: 13; V gene: TRBV19; clone size: .; J gene: TRBJ2-7; CDR3 protein: CASSSTGAYEQYF; CDR3 DNA: TGTGCCAGTAGTTCGACAGGAGCCTACGAGCAGTACTTC
D gene: .; CDR3 length: 14; V gene: TRBV30; clone size: .; J gene: TRBJ1-1; CDR3 protein: CAWMAGLRGTEAFF; CDR3 DNA: TGTGCCTGGATGGCAGGGTTGCGCGGCACTGAAGCTTTCTTT